The 7 T cell receptor beta chains presented below share a single source sample, sequenced in a study of T cell changes during pregnancy in multiple sclerosis (dated by TCRdb to about 2019). Library preparation was by the immunoSEQ multiplex PCR assay. TCRdb retrieved this table from immuneACCESS and kept in-frame rearrangements only. Not all clones are present; in checked studies, unresolved V genes account for under half, and no reason is known for the remainder. The sample table contains about 15,000 clones; only one count was recorded for almost 85% of them. The ten largest clonotypes hold approximately 9.1% of the sample. Sequencing was performed on CD8+ T cells from peripheral blood mononuclear cells, taken in the second trimester of pregnancy. Every receptor here comes from a female donor in good health, enrolled as a control in a pregnancy study.

This rearrangement joins TRBV7-8 to TRBJ1-3, with a tentative D call TRBD1 (5 bases). The CDR3 loop spans 17 amino acids. Germline V gives CDR1 SGHVS, CDR2 FQNEAQ. V dropped 0 bases and J dropped 2 bases, with 14 bases sitting between them. The CDR3 coding sequence is TGTGCCAGCAGCTTAGCGGGGGGATTACGGGCTGGAAACACCATATATTTT. Its protein is CASSLAGGLRAGNTIYF.

Only a few counts were recorded for this clone. The chain is built from TRBV7-8 and TRBJ1-3, with 8 bases fitting TRBD1. The germline gives CDR1 SGHVS, CDR2 FQNEAQ. V trimming: 5 bases; J trimming: 3 bases; junction bases outside the gene matches: 6. The CDR3 totals 15 residues. Here the CDR3 reads CASSLPGTGGNTIYF. CDR3 DNA sequence: TGTGCCAGCAGCCTCCCAGGGACAGGTGGAAACACCATATATTTT. The full variable domain, with the rest looked up from reference TRBV7-8 and TRBJ1-3, is GAGVSQSPRYKVAKRGQDVALRCDPISGHVSLFWYQQALGQGPEFLTYFQNEAQLDKSGLPSDRFFAERPEGSVSTLKIQRTQQEDSAVYLCASSLPGTGGNTIYFGEGSWLTVV.

V gene TRBV6-5 combines with J gene TRBJ2-3, with 7 bases identical to TRBD1. Germline lookup yields CDR1 MNHEY and CDR2 SVGAGI. The junction had 4 bases not matched to a gene; V was cut back by 5 bases and J by 8 bases. This CDR3 is 12 amino acids long. Here the CDR3 reads CASSKGAGTQYF. For the CDR3, the DNA is TGTGCCAGCAGTAAGGGGGCCGGTACGCAGTATTTT.

As DNA, the CDR3 is TGTGCCAGCGGTCTAATGTCCTACGAGCAGTACTTC. Protein: CASGLMSYEQYF. This sequence joins TRBV28 and TRBJ2-7; D is uncertain. Germline V gives CDR1 MDHEN, CDR2 SYDVKM. The CDR3 has 12 residues. Trimming left V 8 bases short and J 1 base short, with 9 bases between.

The rearrangement uses TRBV6-5 and TRBJ1-2, with D unclear. Between the trimmed V and J ends, which lost 7 bases and 1 base, there was a span of 16 bases. This CDR3 spans 15 amino acids. The germline gives CDR1 MNHEY, CDR2 SVGAGI. The CDR3 sequence is CASTPGSPLNYGYTF. The CDR3 nucleotides read TGTGCCAGCACTCCCGGGAGTCCCCTTAACTATGGCTACACCTTC.

The CDR3 nucleotides are TGTGCCAGCTCACCACCCGGGGGTGAGACCCAGTACTTC. Translated: CASSPPGGETQYF. This chain uses TRBV18 with TRBJ2-5; tentatively, D is TRBD2 (6 bases). The CDR3 extends over 13 amino acids. Germline values: CDR1 KGHSH, CDR2 LQKENI. The V end was cut by 0 bases, the J end by 5 bases, with 7 bases between.

In this sample, this clone turned up a few times. The chain links TRBV7-9 to TRBJ2-1, with 10 bases matching TRBD1. Trimming cost V 4 bases and J 3 bases; bases outside gene matches: 3. The germline gives CDR1 SEHNR, CDR2 FQNEAQ (reference sequence). The CDR3 has 15 residues. For the CDR3, the DNA is TGTGCCAGCAGCTCCGGGACAGGGGTCTACAATGAGCAGTTCTTC. It encodes CASSSGTGVYNEQFF. The full variable domain, in which reference TRBV7-9 and TRBJ2-1 provide the parts outside the CDR3, is DTGVSQNPRHKITKRGQNVTFRCDPISEHNRLYWYRQTLGQGPEFLTYFQNEAQLEKSRLLSDRFSAERPKGSFSTLEIQRTEQGDSAMYLCASSSGTGVYNEQFFGPGTRLTVL.